This TCR beta chain was recovered during a study of regulatory T cells in long-lasting Graves disease (dated by TCRdb to the early 2020s). Turning to the overall study: Newly diagnosed Graves' disease patients had taken antithyroid drugs for less than 3 months. This study used TCR sequencing and RNA sequencing of peripheral blood to compare persistent Graves' disease patients against newly diagnosed Graves' disease patients. The study was conducted in China and was registered as a clinical trial. A total of some 33 samples were covered by TCR sequencing, comprising around 13 persistent and around 20 newly diagnosed Graves' disease patients. Overall results and qualifications from the work: More public clonotypes were shared among persistent patients (approximately 3,000) than among newly diagnosed patients (966). Peripheral blood alone was examined, since thyroid tissue, which constituted the primary lesion, could not be accessed. Persistent Graves' disease patients showed lower TCR Shannon entropy and fewer highly expanded clones than newly diagnosed patients, suggesting clonal expansion. As a limitation, the authors acknowledged that the small sample size may reduce accuracy. TRBV28, TRBJ1-2 and TRBJ2-5 were preferentially used in persistent disease, while TRBV20-1 and TRBJ2-1 were favored in newly diagnosed disease. Sequencing and analysis were restricted to the TCR beta chain.

What the time point label conveys for this sample: newly diagnosed GD, antithyroid drugs for less than 3 months. For both TCR sequencing and RNA sequencing, RNA was extracted from PBMCs using TRIzol. The diagnosis of Graves' disease was made according to American Thyroid Association guidelines. Patients for the study were recruited at an endocrinology department in Xi'an, China. From each patient, approximately 9 milliliters of peripheral blood was collected into an EDTA anticoagulant tube. Ficoll Paque Plus density gradient separation was used to isolate PBMCs, and no further T cell sorting was done. An Agilent 2100 Bioanalyzer and agarose gel were used to check RNA quality, and a NanoDrop 2000 was used to measure RNA concentration. This clonotype was seen a few times. What this receptor recognizes is not known. One base away there is no much larger clone; base qualities are not given. The protocol used for the library was multiplex PCR. TCRdb records Illumina HiSeq 4000 as the sequencer. TCR beta libraries were built with iRepertoire HTBI primers and Arm-PCR amplification of CDR3 regions. Before sequencing, the PCR products went through gel purification. Per the original workflow: A total of roughly 65 TRBV and some 15 TRBJ segments were identified across samples and were used for gene usage analysis of CDR3 amino acid clonotypes. COPE and FqMerger were used to merge filtered high-quality paired reads into contigs. Contigs were aligned with BLAST to IMGT TRBV, TRBD and TRBJ reference genes, and CDR3 was defined per IMGT. Highly expanded clones were defined as clonotypes with a frequency above 0.1%. Shannon entropy served as the measure of repertoire diversity, while the Gini coefficient captured V-J evenness. Public clonotypes were defined as clonotypes shared by more than one individual. The public reads were reprocessed in TCRdb via fastp at Q25 and MiXCR, keeping in-frame beta chains. Identical CDR3 protein sequences are pooled into one entry, listed with their most common genes and DNA. The V and J calls here are based on TCRdb, not the publication. In all, the sample holds 400,000 to 650,000 distinct CDR3 sequences, and about 16% of those were seen once. Jointly, the top ten make up roughly 25% of the sample.

V is clipped by 5 bases and J by 3 bases, and the sequence between their germline boundaries is 11 bases long. The CDR3 numbers 13 residues from cysteine through phenylalanine. The sequence is cut down to CDR3 DNA, 39 bases in frame from base 1. Taken from the germline V gene (reference sequence), the CDR1 and CDR2 loops are PRHDT and FYEKMQ. This sample also appeared in a second study, on T cells in Graves' hyperthyroidism and ophthalmopathy. From the second report: Graves' hyperthyroidism was defined as stable when no progression to ophthalmopathy occurred over 18 months of follow-up. Hyperthyroidism patients were aged 18 to 65 years and newly diagnosed, with disease duration of less than 2 months. Any patient with an uncontrolled infection, another autoimmune disease, pregnancy or lactation was excluded. Diagnoses were based on clinical symptoms, serum thyroxine and TRAb, thyroid ultrasound and orbital computed tomography. The TCR CDR3 was subjected to a first round of RT-PCR using the HTBI primer set and the Qiagen OneStep RT-PCR kit. Most expanded thyroid clonotypes (frequency above 0.001) were also detected in blood, suggesting blood repertoires may reflect thyroid immune responses. A 13 V-J signature model separated ophthalmopathy from stable hyperthyroidism, with around 90% sensitivity and 81.08% specificity in cross-validation and 80%/75% in testing. In validation, progression to ophthalmopathy was predicted by the model with roughly 69% sensitivity and 72% to 85% specificity, a median of roughly six months before onset. To identify distinguishing TCR V-J signatures, a discovery cohort of 100 patients was used, comprising roughly 45 with Graves' ophthalmopathy and around 57 with stable Graves' hyperthyroidism. Prospective prediction of ophthalmopathy was tested in an independent validation cohort consisting of roughly 19 hyperthyroidism patients and some 15 patients who later progressed to ophthalmopathy. For training and testing, the 100 or so patients in the discovery cohort were randomly divided in a 7:3 ratio. In about 6 Graves' hyperthyroidism patients, the study also compared T-cell repertoires from thyroid tissue with T-cell repertoires from blood. Following sampling, methimazole starting at 30 mg daily was given to hyperthyroidism patients, and high-dose intravenous methylprednisolone was given to ophthalmopathy patients. Libraries were constructed in a second round of multiplex PCR, after which size selection and purification were carried out. Libraries were sequenced paired-end with 100 bp reads on an Illumina HiSeq2000. Raw data were processed with SOAPnuke, discarding reads with adapters, uncalled bases, mean Phred below 15, or no exact constant-primer or identifier match. High-quality paired reads were merged with COPE v1.2.5, and unique nucleotide sequences were defined as clonotypes. Clonotypes were aligned to IMGT TRBV, TRBD and TRBJ reference segments using MiTCR v1.1. The analysis was restricted to V-J combinations with a frequency above 0.0001, which together covered 98% to 99.2% of the repertoires. A TCS score was defined as the ratio between F50 (clonal expansion) and ExV (chaos), using BLOSUM62-based TCRdist between CDR3 peptides within each V-J. Welch's t-statistics and random forest reduced roughly 540 V-J features to 13, which were used in a naive Bayes classifier (R e1071). Sample size was not statistically predetermined, and blinding of investigators to group allocation was not performed. TCR Vbeta CDR3 sequencing of 120 to 150 peripheral blood samples (under 45 ophthalmopathy, 75 or so hyperthyroidism and around 17 progressor patients) is reported in the paper.

The sequenced sample was peripheral blood mononuclear cells (PBMCs), obtained at new diagnosis, from a patient treated with antithyroid drugs. The TCR sequence derives from a woman aged 35-60 years with Graves disease. Donor details come from another sample of the same person, matched by shared clones. The V and J genes are TRBV13 and TRBJ2-7; the D gene cannot be resolved reliably. The CDR3 region: CASSVRPGYEQYF. The DNA sequence is as follows: TGTGCCAGCAGCGTGAGACCAGGCTACGAGCAGTACTTC.